This T cell receptor beta chain was identified in a study of T-cell memory formation after mild COVID-19. Notes on the study in general: Among CD4+ contracting clones, most were CM and EM, and CD8+ ones EMRA. What remained unconfirmed was the SARS-CoV-2 specificity of second-wave clones peaking on day 37.

The sample holds a few counts of this clonotype. Its antigen is not known. V was shortened by 2 bases and J by 0 bases, with 8 bases between the two germline ends. Per germline, CDR1 LNHNV and CDR2 YYDKDF (reference sequence). This CDR3 spans 15 amino acids. TCRdb re-called the 5' RACE reads with MiXCR, one entry per CDR3 protein. The repertoire consists of a few hundred thousand distinct CDR3 sequences, with approximately 20% occurring once and the leading ten covering more than 20%. The sequenced sample was PBMCs or a T cell subset sorted from them (not recorded which). J is TRBJ1-5 and V is TRBV15; no clear D. This TCR was sampled from a man between 18 and 29 years old who had mild COVID-19 (a few samples of this study predate the infection). Cell type and time point are not known. The CDR3 loop reads CATSRSGYSNQPQHF. In DNA form, the CDR3 reads TGTGCCACCAGCAGATCCGGATATAGCAATCAGCCCCAGCATTTT.